This T cell receptor (beta chain) was recovered during a study of T cell repertoires in cytomegalovirus infection. TCRdb re-derived calls from the reads in MiXCR, one entry per CDR3 protein. The sample has approximately 500,000 distinct CDR3 sequences, 26% seen once. This clonotype was observed many times. The CDR3 has 17 amino acids. Trimming took 5 bases from V and 0 from J, leaving 17 bases between them. Germline CDR1 reads SGHTA; CDR2 reads FQGNSA. This sequence joins TRBV7-2 and TRBJ2-4, with D possibly TRBD2 on 6 matching bases. This sequence was found in a human donor in good health (CMV status not recorded). Some clones in this sample may be carry-over from other donors' samples. What was sequenced was PBMCs. CDR3 bases: TGTGCCAGCAGCACGGTGGGGGGTTCGGGAGCCAAAAACATTCAGTACTTC. Translation gives CASSTVGGSGAKNIQYF. Full variable domain (outside the CDR3, taken from reference TRBV7-2 and TRBJ2-4): GAGVSQSPSNKVTEKGKDVELRCDPISGHTALYWYRQSLGQGLEFLIYFQGNSAPDKSGLPSDRFSAERTGGSVSTLTIQRTQQEDSAVYLCASSTVGGSGAKNIQYFGAGTRLSVL.